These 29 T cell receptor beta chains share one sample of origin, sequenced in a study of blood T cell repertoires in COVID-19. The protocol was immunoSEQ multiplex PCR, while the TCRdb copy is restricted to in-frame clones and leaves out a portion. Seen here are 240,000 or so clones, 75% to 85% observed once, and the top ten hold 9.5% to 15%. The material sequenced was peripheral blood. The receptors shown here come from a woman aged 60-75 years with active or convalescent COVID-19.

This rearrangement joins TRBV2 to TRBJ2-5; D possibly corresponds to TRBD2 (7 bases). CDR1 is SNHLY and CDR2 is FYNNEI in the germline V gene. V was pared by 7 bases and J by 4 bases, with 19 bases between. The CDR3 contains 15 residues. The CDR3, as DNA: TGTGCCAGCAATCCCGGGGTGAGGGGGGGAGAGACCCAGTACTTC. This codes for CASNPGVRGGETQYF.

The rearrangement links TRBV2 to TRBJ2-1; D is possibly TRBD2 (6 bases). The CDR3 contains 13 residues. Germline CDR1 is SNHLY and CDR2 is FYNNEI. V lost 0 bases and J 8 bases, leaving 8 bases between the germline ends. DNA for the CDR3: TGTGCCAGCAGTGAAGCGGGGGGATATGAGCAGTTCTTC. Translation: CASSEAGGYEQFF.

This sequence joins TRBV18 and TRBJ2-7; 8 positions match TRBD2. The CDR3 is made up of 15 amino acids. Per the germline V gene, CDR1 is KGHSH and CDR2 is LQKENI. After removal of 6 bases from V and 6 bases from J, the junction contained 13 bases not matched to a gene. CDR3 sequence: CASSALDGGASEQYF. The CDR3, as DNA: TGTGCCAGCTCTGCTCTAGACGGGGGGGCGAGCGAGCAGTACTTC. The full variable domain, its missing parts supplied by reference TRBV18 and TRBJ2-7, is NAGVMQNPRHLVRRRGQEARLRCSPMKGHSHVYWYRQLPEEGLKFMVYLQKENIIDESGMPKERFSAEFPKEGPSILRIQQVVRGDSAAYFCASSALDGGASEQYFGPGTRLTVT.

The CDR3: CASSDRGGGARNEQYF. The CDR3 DNA sequence: TGTGCCAGCAGTGATAGGGGAGGGGGGGCAAGGAACGAGCAGTACTTC. The genes are TRBV6-1 and TRBJ2-7; possibly TRBD2 for D (7 bases). The length of the CDR3 is 16 residues. Trimming left V 3 bases short and J 5 bases short, with 20 bases between. Germline V gene lookup returns CDR1 MNHNS and CDR2 SASEGT.

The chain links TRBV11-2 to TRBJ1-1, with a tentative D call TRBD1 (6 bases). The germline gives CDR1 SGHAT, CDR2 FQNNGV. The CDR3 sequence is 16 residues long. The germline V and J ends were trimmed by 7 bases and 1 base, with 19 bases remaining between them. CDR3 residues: CASTRVWVRGNTEAFF. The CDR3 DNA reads TGTGCCAGCACCCGAGTTTGGGTCAGGGGGAACACTGAAGCTTTCTTT.

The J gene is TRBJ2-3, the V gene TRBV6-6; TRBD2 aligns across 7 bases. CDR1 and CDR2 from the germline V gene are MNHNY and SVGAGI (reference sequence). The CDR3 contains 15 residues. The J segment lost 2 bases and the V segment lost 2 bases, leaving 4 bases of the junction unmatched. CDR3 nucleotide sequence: TGTGCCAGCAGTTACCAGCGGGGAAACACAGATACGCAGTATTTT. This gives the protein CASSYQRGNTDTQYF.

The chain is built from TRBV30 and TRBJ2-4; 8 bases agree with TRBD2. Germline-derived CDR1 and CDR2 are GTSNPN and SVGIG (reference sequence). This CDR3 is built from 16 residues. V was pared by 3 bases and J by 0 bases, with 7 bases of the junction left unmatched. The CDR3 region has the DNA TGTGCCTGGAGGGCCCGGGGGGGCCTAGCCAAAAACATTCAGTACTTC. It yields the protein CAWRARGGLAKNIQYF.

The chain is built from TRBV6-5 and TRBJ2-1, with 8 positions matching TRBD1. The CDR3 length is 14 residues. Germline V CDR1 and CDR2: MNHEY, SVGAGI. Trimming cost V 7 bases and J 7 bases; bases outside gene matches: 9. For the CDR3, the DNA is TGTGCCAGCAATAAAGGACAGGGTTGGAATGAGCAGTTCTTC. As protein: CASNKGQGWNEQFF.

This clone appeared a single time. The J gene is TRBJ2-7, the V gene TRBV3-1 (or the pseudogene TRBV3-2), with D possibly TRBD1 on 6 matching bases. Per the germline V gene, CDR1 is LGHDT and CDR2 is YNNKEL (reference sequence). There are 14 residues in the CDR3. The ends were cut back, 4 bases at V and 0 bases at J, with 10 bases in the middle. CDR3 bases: TGTGCCAGCAGCCGACCGACAGGCTCCTACGAGCAGTACTTC. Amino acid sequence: CASSRPTGSYEQYF.

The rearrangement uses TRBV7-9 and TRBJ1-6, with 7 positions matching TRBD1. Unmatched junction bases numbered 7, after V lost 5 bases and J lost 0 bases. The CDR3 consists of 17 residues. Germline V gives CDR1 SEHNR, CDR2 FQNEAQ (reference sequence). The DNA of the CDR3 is TGTGCCAGCAGCCCCGGGACAGAACTCTCCTATAATTCACCCCTCCACTTT. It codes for CASSPGTELSYNSPLHF.

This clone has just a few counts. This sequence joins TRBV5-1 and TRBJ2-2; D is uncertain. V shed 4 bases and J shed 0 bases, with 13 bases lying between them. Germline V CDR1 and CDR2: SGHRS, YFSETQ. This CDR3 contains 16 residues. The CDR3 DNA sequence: TGCGCCAGCAGCCTGTCGGTCCAGGCGAACACCGGGGAGCTGTTTTTT. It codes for CASSLSVQANTGELFF.

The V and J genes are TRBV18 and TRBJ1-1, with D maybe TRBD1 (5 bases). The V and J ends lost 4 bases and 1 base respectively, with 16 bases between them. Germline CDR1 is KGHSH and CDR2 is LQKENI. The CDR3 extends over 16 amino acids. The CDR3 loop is CASSREGRRWNTEAFF. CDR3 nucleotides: TGTGCCAGCTCACGGGAGGGACGCCGCTGGAACACTGAAGCTTTCTTT.

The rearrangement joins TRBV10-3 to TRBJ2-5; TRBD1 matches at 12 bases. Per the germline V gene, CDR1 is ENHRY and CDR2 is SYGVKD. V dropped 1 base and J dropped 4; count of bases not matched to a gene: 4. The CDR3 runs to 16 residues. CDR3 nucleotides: TGTGCCATCAGTGAGTTGGGGACAGGGGGCGTAGAGACCCAGTACTTC. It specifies CAISELGTGGVETQYF.

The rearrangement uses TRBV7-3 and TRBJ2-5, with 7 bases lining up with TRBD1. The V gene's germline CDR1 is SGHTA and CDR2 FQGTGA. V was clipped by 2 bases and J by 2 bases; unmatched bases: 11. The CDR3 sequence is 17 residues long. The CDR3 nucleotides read TGTGCCAGCAGCTTAGGGAGACAGGGCGTCAAACAAGAGACCCAGTACTTC. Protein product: CASSLGRQGVKQETQYF.

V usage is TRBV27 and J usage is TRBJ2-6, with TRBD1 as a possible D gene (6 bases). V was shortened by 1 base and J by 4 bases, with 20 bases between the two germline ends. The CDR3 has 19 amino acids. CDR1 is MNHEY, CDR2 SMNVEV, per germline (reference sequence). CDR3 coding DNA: TGTGCCAGCAGTTTATGGCCATACGCAGGGGTTTCGGGGGCCAACGTCCTGACTTTC. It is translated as CASSLWPYAGVSGANVLTF.

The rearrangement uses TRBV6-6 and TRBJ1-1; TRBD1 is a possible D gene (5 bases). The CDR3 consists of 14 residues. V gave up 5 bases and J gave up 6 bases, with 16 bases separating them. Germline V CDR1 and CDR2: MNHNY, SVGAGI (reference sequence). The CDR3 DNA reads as TGTGCCAGCAGTGGCCGGACGGGGGACGCTGAAGCTTTCTTT. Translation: CASSGRTGDAEAFF.

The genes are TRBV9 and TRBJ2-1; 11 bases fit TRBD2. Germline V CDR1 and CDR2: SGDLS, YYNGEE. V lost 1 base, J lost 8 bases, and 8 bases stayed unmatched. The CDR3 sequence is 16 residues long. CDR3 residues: CASSVPLAGEVDEQFF. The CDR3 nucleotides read TGTGCCAGCAGCGTACCACTAGCGGGGGAAGTGGATGAGCAGTTCTTC.

In nucleotides, the CDR3 is TGTGCCAGCAGCTTCTACACAGGGAACTATGGCTACACCTTC. Translation gives CASSFYTGNYGYTF. The chain couples TRBV7-9 to TRBJ1-2; D perhaps matches TRBD1 (6 bases). The V end lost 3 bases, the J end lost 2 bases, and 10 bases lay between the germline ends. Germline CDR1 SEHNR, CDR2 FQNEAQ (reference sequence). The CDR3 sequence is 14 residues long.

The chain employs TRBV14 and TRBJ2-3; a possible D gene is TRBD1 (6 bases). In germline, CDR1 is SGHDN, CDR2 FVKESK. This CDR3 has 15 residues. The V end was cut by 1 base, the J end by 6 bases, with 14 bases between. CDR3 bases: TGTGCCAGCAGCCAAGTGGTGACAGGTGCGGATACGCAGTATTTT. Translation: CASSQVVTGADTQYF.

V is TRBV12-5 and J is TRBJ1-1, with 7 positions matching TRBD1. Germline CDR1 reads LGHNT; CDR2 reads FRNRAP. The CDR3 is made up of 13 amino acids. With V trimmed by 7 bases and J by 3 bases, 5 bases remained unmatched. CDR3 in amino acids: CASAEQGYTEAFF. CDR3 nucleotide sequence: TGTGCTAGTGCGGAACAGGGGTACACTGAAGCTTTCTTT.

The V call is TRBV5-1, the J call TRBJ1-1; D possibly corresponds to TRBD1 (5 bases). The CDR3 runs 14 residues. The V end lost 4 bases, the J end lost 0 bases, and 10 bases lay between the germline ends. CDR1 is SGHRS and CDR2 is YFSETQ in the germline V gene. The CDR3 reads CASSLTVLNTEAFF. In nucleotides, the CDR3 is TGCGCCAGCAGCCTGACAGTCTTGAACACTGAAGCTTTCTTT.

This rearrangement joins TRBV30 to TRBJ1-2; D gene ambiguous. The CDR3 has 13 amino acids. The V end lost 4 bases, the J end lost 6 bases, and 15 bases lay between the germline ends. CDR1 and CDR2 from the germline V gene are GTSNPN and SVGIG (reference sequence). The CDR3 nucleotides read TGTGCCTGGACCTATGACTTTACGCATGGCTACACCTTC. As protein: CAWTYDFTHGYTF.

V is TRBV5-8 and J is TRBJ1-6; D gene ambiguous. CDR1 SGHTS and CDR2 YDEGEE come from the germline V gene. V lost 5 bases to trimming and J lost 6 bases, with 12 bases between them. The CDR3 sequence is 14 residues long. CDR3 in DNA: TGTGCCAGCAGGGGAGGACTGACTAATTCACCCCTCCACTTT. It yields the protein CASRGGLTNSPLHF.

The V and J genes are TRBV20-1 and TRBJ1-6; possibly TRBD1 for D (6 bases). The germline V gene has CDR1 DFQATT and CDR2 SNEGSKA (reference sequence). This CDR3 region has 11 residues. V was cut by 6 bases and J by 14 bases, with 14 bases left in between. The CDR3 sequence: CSARGPLALHF. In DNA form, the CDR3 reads TGCAGTGCCAGGGGCCCGCTAGCCCTCCACTTT.

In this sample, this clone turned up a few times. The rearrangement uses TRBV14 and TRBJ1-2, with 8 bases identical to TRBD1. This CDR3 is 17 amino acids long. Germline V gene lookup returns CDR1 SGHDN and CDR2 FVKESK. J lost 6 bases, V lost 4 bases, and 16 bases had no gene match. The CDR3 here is CASSPSRGRPGRNGYTF. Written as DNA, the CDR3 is TGTGCCAGCAGCCCCTCCAGGGGGCGTCCCGGGAGGAATGGCTACACCTTC.

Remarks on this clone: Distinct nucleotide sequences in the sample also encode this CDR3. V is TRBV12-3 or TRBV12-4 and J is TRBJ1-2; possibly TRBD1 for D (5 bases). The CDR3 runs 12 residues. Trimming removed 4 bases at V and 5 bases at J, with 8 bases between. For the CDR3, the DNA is TGTGCCAGCAGTTCCGGGGGATATGGCTACACCTTC. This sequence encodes CASSSGGYGYTF.

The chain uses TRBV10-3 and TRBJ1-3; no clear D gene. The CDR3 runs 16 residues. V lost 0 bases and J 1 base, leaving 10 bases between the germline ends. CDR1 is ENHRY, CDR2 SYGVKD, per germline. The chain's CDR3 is CAISESRHASGNTIYF. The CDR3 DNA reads TGTGCCATCAGTGAGTCGAGACACGCATCTGGAAACACCATATATTTT.

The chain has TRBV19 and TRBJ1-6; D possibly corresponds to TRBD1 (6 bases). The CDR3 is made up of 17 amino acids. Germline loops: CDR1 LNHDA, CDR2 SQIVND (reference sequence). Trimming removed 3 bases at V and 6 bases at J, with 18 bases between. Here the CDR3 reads CASSMVRQESSNSPLHF. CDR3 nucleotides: TGTGCCAGTAGTATGGTCCGACAGGAGTCTTCTAATTCACCCCTCCACTTT. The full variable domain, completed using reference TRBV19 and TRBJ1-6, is DGGITQSPKYLFRKEGQNVTLSCEQNLNHDAMYWYRQDPGQGLRLIYYSQIVNDFQKGDIAEGYSVSREKKESFPLTVTSAQKNPTAFYLCASSMVRQESSNSPLHFGNGTRLTVT.

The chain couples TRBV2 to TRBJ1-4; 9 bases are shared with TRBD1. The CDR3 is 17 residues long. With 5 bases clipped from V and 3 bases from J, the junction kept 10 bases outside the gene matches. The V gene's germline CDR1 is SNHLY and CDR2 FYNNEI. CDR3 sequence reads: CASSFRDRETPNEKLFF. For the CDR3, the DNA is TGTGCCAGCAGTTTCCGGGACAGGGAAACTCCTAATGAAAAACTGTTTTTT.